A selection of T cell receptor beta chains follows, all from one sample in a study of metastatic and nonmetastatic thyroid tumors. Using MiXCR, TCRdb reanalyzed the PCR reads. The table shows 20,000 to 25,000 clones, with roughly 20% occurring only once. The specimen was adjacent normal tissue. All receptors come from a female donor with papillary thyroid cancer or a benign thyroid nodule (not recorded which). Some clones in this sample may be carry-over from other donors' samples. Both conserved end residues are part of each CDR3. The D gene is left open where the match is weak. Some rows have no size entry. The others give once, few or many, or a class for an expanded clone.

J gene,V gene,clone size,D gene,CDR3 DNA,CDR3 protein
TRBJ2-3,TRBV7-3,many,.,TGTGCCAGCAGCCTAGGAGTGACAGATACGCAGTATTTT,CASSLGVTDTQYF
TRBJ1-4,TRBV4-1,.,TRBD1,TGCGCCAGCAGCCCCTGGACAGGGTTTGAAAAACCGTTTTTT,CASSPWTGFEKPFF
TRBJ1-3,TRBV7-8,.,.,TGTGCCAGCAGCGAGGGGGTCTCTGGAAACACCATATATTTT,CASSEGVSGNTIYF
TRBJ1-2,TRBV28,.,TRBD1,TGTGCCAGCATTACACCGTGGACAGGTCATGGCTACACCTTC,CASITPWTGHGYTF
TRBJ2-6,TRBV5-6,many,.,TGTGCCAGCAGCTTACTGCGACACCCCTCTGGGGCCAACGTCCTGACTTTC,CASSLLRHPSGANVLTF
TRBJ2-7,TRBV9,.,.,TGTGCCAGCAGCGTAGATGGAGGGACGAACTACGAGCAGTACTTC,CASSVDGGTNYEQYF
TRBJ2-3,TRBV3-1,many,TRBD2,TGTGCCAGCAGCGACGAGACTAGCGGGACAGATACGCAGTATTTT,CASSDETSGTDTQYF
TRBJ2-5,TRBV7-9,many,.,TGTGCCAGCAGCTTTAACAACGGGACGGAACAAGAGACCCAGTACTTC,CASSFNNGTEQETQYF
TRBJ2-7,TRBV6-2/TRBV6-3,.,TRBD1,TGTGCCAGCAGTCCCGGGACAGGGGGCGAAGGGGCTAGCGGGAGCAACGAGCAGTACTTC,CASSPGTGGEGASGSNEQYF
TRBJ1-1,TRBV14,.,.,TGTGCCAGCAGCCGATTCCTTCCATGGGTCCAACCAACCACTGAAGCTTTCTTT,CASSRFLPWVQPTTEAFF
TRBJ1-2,TRBV27,medium-sized,.,TGTGCCAGCAGTTTATCCGACAGCCCAGAGAGGGGCTACACCTTC,CASSLSDSPERGYTF
TRBJ1-4,TRBV18,many,TRBD1,TGTGCCAGCTCATCCAGGGATCCAGGGGGTGAAAAACTGTTTTTT,CASSSRDPGGEKLFF
TRBJ1-1,TRBV6-1,few,.,TGTGCCAGCACGGGCAGGCCCCGTGTCGAAGCTTTCTTT,CASTGRPRVEAFF
TRBJ1-2,TRBV20-1,.,TRBD1,TGCAGTGCTCGCGTATCCAGCAATGGACAGGTCTATGGCTACACCTTC,CSARVSSNGQVYGYTF
TRBJ1-6,TRBV19,.,.,TGTGCCAGTAGTATGAGCCTAAACAATTCACCCCTCCACTTT,CASSMSLNNSPLHF
TRBJ1-5,TRBV5-6,.,.,TGTGCCAGCAGCTTGGGGTCGGGGGGCGGTGTGGCCCAGCATTTT,CASSLGSGGGVAQHF
TRBJ2-7,TRBV29-1,.,.,TGCAGCGTTGATGAGGGAGAGGGGTACGAGAAGTACTTC,CSVDEGEGYEKYF
TRBJ2-1,TRBV7-3,many,TRBD2,TGTGCCAGCAGCTCCAAAGGGACTAGCGGGAGAACTAACTCCTACAATGAGCAGTTCTTC,CASSSKGTSGRTNSYNEQFF
TRBJ1-5,TRBV15,many,TRBD1,TGTGCCACCACCACGGGAGGGGGCCCCACTCAGCCCCAGCATTTT,CATTTGGGPTQPQHF
TRBJ1-5,TRBV11-1,once,.,TGTGCCAGCAGCTCCGACATAGCTCGGCCCCAACATTTT,CASSSDIARPQHF
TRBJ2-2,TRBV2,.,.,TGTGCCAGCAGGGACAACCGCCAGTATCCGGAGCTGTTTTTT,CASRDNRQYPELFF
TRBJ1-1,TRBV6-1,few,.,TGTGCCAGCAGCCCGGGCGGCCTAAACACTGAAGCTTTCTTT,CASSPGGLNTEAFF
TRBJ1-1,TRBV19,.,.,TGTGCCAGTAGTTGGGAGGGAAATCGGTGGGTCACTGAAGCTTTCTTT,CASSWEGNRWVTEAFF
TRBJ2-7,TRBV28,medium-sized,.,TGTGCATCCGGGGTGTACGAGCAGTACTTC,CASGVYEQYF
TRBJ1-1,TRBV7-2,many,.,TGTGCCACCCTCAGCCAAATGAACACTGAAGCTTTCTTT,CATLSQMNTEAFF
TRBJ2-3,TRBV10-1,many,TRBD1,TGCGCCAGCAGTGAGTACAGGGGAGATGGCACAGATACGCAGTATTTT,CASSEYRGDGTDTQYF
TRBJ1-1,TRBV5-6,many,TRBD1,TGTGCCAGAACGGGACAGGACCCCACCAGAACTGAAGCTTTCTTT,CARTGQDPTRTEAFF
TRBJ2-5,TRBV11-2,.,TRBD2,TGTGCCAGCAGCTTAGAAGGCGGGAGGGCACCAGAGACCAAGTACTTC,CASSLEGGRAPETKYF
TRBJ2-1,TRBV5-6,.,.,TGTGCCAGCAGCTTGGCGGTTAGCGGCCTCAATGAGCAGTTCTTC,CASSLAVSGLNEQFF
TRBJ2-1,TRBV24-1,few,.,TGTGCCACCAGTGACCCGCTACTACGCGAGCAGTTCTTC,CATSDPLLREQFF
TRBJ2-1,TRBV2,many,TRBD2,TGTGCCAGCAGTAGGGGGACTAGCGGGATAGATGAGCAGTTCTTC,CASSRGTSGIDEQFF
TRBJ2-1,TRBV7-5,.,.,.,CISVPAARRESQVVNEQFF
TRBJ2-3,TRBV7-9,many,.,TGTGCCAGCAGCTTAAGGGGGGGTGGGCGCACAGATACGCAGTATTTT,CASSLRGGGRTDTQYF
TRBJ2-7,TRBV11-2,.,TRBD2,TGTGCCAGCAGCTTAGTTGCTAGCGGGACCTACACCTACGAGCAGTACTTC,CASSLVASGTYTYEQYF
TRBJ2-3,TRBV6-1,few,TRBD2,TGTGCCAGCAGTAAAACTAGCGGGCATAGCACAGATACGCAGTATTTT,CASSKTSGHSTDTQYF
TRBJ1-1,TRBV5-1,many,.,TGCGCCAGCAGCTTGCAGGGTTCTGAAGCTTTCTTT,CASSLQGSEAFF
TRBJ2-2,TRBV20-1,many,.,TGCAGTGCTAGAGATCTGGTAGCTAGTGATACCGGGGAGCTGTTTTTT,CSARDLVASDTGELFF
TRBJ2-3,TRBV20-1,many,.,TGCAGTGCTACGGTGGACACTAGCACAGATACGCAGTATTTT,CSATVDTSTDTQYF
TRBJ2-1,TRBV27,many,TRBD2,TGTGCCAGCAGGCCAGGACTAGTCCACAATGAGCAGTTCTTC,CASRPGLVHNEQFF
TRBJ1-1,TRBV4-2,many,.,TGTGCCAGCAGCCAAGAATGGGGTGCAGCTTTCTTT,CASSQEWGAAFF
TRBJ1-3,TRBV20-1,many,.,TGCAGTGCCCCAGGGGCTGGAAACACCATATATTTT,CSAPGAGNTIYF
TRBJ2-7,TRBV20-1,many,TRBD2,TGCAGTGCTATGGGACTAGCCAGCGAGCAGTACTTC,CSAMGLASEQYF
TRBJ2-3,TRBV7-9,.,.,TGTGCCAGCAGAACGCCCGGAGTTACGCAGTATTTT,CASRTPGVTQYF
TRBJ2-1,TRBV12-3/TRBV12-4,.,.,TGTGCCAGCAGTTACACTAGAGGGAATGGCAATGAGCAGTTCTTC,CASSYTRGNGNEQFF